This T cell receptor beta chain was retrieved from a study of blood T cell repertoires in COVID-19. Study summary: The samples span acute and convalescent COVID-19 from the United States, Italy and Spain. Nucleic acid was either cDNA or gDNA, and it came from T cells, B-cell-depleted T cells, or PBMCs.

Per the original methods: The assay estimated nucleated cells by amplifying reference gene primers. The data were produced by immunoSEQ multiplex PCR, yet TCRdb's version contains in-frame clones alone and is incomplete. The DNA was the basis for D and trimming; V, J and clone size are from that table. The table records approximately 300,000 clones, 90% of them present only once. This clone came up once. Trimming pared 3 bases from V and 11 bases from J, leaving 15 bases between. Germline CDR1 is SGHTA and CDR2 is FQGNSA. The CDR3 is made up of 13 amino acids. Seattle's enrolled individuals joined amid active infection and were then monitored longitudinally.

The sequencing input was peripheral blood. The rearrangement links TRBV7-2 to TRBJ2-3; no definite D call. The TCR comes from a woman in her forties with COVID-19, enrolled during active disease. CDR3 coding DNA: TGTGCCAGCAGCTTGCCAGTTATACCAATGCAGTATTTT. It specifies CASSLPVIPMQYF.